Reported below is one TCR beta chain. As yet, its antigen is unknown. Every donor had blood drawn once into heparin, roughly 0.11 L on average. Central memory, naive, regulatory and stem cell-like memory CD4+ cells were sorted by CD45RO/CCR7/CD25/CD127/CD95/CD27. The data originate from a study of beta chain features in type 1 diabetes. Overall study findings and caveats: Moderate but significant shortening of TCRB CDR3s was recorded in all four CD4+ subsets from Type 1 diabetes patients.

V gave up 4 bases and J gave up 2 bases, with 15 bases separating them. The CDR3 has 16 residues. CDR1 LGHNA and CDR2 YSLEER come from the germline V gene. Every isolated RNA sample was fully reverse transcribed, so sequencing captured expressed TCRB transcripts. Sequenced by immunoSEQ multiplex PCR; TCRdb stores in-frame clones only, minus some. This table holds around 240,000 clones, 16% found once. This receptor was obtained from a man aged 30 to 39 with type 1 diabetes. The V gene is TRBV4-3, the J gene TRBJ2-1; the D is unclear. Sequences were obtained from naive CD4+ T cells from blood. The CDR3 region is CASSPYRSLAYNEQFF. The CDR3 nucleotides are TGCGCCAGCAGCCCCTATCGGAGTCTTGCCTACAATGAGCAGTTCTTC.